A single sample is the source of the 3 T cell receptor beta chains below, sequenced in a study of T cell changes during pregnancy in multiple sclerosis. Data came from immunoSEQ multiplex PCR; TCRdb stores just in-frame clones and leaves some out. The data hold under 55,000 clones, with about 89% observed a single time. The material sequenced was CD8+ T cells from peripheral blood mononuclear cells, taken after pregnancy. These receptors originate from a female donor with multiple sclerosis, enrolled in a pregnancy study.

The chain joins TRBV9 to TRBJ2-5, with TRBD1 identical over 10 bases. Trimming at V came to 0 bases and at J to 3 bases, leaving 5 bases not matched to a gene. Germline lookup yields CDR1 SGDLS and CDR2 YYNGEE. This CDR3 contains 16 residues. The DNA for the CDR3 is TGTGCCAGCAGCGTAGGGGGACAGGGGAAGGAAGAGACCCAGTACTTC. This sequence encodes CASSVGGQGKEETQYF.

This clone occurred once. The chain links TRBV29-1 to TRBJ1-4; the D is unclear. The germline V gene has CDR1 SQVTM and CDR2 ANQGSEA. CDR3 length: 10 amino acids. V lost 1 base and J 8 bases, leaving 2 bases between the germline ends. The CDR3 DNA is TGCAGCGTTGAAGCGGAAAAACTGTTTTTT. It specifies CSVEAEKLFF.

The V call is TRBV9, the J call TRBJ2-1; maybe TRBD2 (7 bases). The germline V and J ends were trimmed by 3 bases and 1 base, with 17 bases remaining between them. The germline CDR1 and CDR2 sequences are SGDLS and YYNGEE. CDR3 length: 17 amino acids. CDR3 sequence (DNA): TGTGCCAGCAGCGAAGTTGGGGCGGGGGCTTCCTACAATGAGCAGTTCTTC. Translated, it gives CASSEVGAGASYNEQFF.